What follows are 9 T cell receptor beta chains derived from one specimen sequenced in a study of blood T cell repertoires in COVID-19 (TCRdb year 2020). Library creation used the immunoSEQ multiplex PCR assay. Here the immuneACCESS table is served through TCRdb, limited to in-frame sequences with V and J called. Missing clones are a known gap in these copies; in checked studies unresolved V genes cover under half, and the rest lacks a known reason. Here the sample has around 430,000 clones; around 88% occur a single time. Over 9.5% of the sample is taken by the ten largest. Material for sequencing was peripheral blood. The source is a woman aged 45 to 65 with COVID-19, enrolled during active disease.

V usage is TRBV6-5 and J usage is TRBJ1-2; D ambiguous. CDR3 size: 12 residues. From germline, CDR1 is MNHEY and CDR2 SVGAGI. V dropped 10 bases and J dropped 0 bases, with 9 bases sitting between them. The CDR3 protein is CAIARANYGYTF. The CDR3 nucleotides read TGTGCCATCGCTAGAGCTAACTATGGCTACACCTTC.

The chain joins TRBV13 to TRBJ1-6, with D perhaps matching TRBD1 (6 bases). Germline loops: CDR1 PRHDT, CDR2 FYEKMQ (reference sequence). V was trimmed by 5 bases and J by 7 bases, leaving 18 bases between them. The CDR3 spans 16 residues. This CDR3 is CASSPRGGDPNSPLHF. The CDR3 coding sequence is TGTGCCAGCAGCCCACGAGGGGGGGACCCCAATTCACCCCTCCACTTT.

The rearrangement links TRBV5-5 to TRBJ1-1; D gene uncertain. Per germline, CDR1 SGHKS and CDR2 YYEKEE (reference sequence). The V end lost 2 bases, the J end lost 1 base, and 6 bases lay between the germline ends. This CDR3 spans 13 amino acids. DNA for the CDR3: TGTGCCAGCAGCTTTACAGCGAACACTGAAGCTTTCTTT. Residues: CASSFTANTEAFF.

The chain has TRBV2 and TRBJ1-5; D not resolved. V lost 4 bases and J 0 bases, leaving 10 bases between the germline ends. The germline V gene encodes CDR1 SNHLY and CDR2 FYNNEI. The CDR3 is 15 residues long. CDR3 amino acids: CASSVGVYSNQPQHF. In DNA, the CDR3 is TGTGCCAGCAGTGTGGGAGTTTATAGCAATCAGCCCCAGCATTTT.

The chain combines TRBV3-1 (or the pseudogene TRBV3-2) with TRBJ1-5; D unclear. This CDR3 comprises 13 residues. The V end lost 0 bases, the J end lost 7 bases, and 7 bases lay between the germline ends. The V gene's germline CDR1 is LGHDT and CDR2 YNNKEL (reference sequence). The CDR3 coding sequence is TGTGCCAGCAGCCAAGACCCGACACAGCCCCAGCATTTT. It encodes CASSQDPTQPQHF.

For the CDR3, the DNA is TGTGCCTGGAGTCGTCAAGGGAGTGAAAAACTGTTTTTT. It encodes CAWSRQGSEKLFF. The chain is built from TRBV30 and TRBJ1-4; no reliable D call. V was shortened by 2 bases and J by 7 bases, with 11 bases between the two germline ends. The CDR3 extends over 13 amino acids. Germline-derived CDR1 and CDR2 are GTSNPN and SVGIG (reference sequence).

The CDR3 DNA follows: TGCAGTGGACTAATCCAAGAGACCCAGTACTTC. Amino acid sequence: CSGLIQETQYF. The rearrangement uses TRBV20-1 and TRBJ2-5; D is possibly TRBD2 (5 bases). The germline CDR1 and CDR2 sequences are DFQATT and SNEGSKA (reference sequence). V lost 7 bases and J 1 base, leaving 7 bases between the germline ends. The CDR3 contains 11 residues.

The CDR3 nucleotides read TGCGCCAGCAGTACGGGGGACTCCTACAATGAGCAGTTCTTC. This sequence encodes CASSTGDSYNEQFF. V usage is TRBV5-1 and J usage is TRBJ2-1; maybe TRBD2 (6 bases). CDR1 and CDR2 from the germline V gene are SGHRS and YFSETQ. CDR3 length: 14 residues. V gave up 5 bases and J gave up 0 bases, with 9 bases separating them.

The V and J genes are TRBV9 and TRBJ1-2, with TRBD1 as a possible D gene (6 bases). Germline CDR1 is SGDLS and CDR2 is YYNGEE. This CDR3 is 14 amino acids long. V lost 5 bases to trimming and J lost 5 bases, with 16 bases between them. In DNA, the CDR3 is TGTGCCAGCAGTGCGGACAGCTCGGGGTATGGCTACACCTTC. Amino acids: CASSADSSGYGYTF.